This TCR beta chain emerged from a study of metastatic and nonmetastatic thyroid tumors. For the study at large: For malignant and benign thyroid patients, tumor or nodule tissue and blood were the sources whose repertoires were compared.

This clone has only a few counts. Its cognate antigen is unknown. Study processing details: Using the CDR3 differences seen across clinicopathological groups, the authors built a distant-metastasis classifier for papillary thyroid cancer, which was meant to discriminate distant-metastatic patients. TCRdb re-clonotyped the PCR reads via MiXCR. These V and J calls rely on TCRdb rather than the paper's analysis. The repertoire includes tens of thousands of clones, about 4.1% of them detected once, and around 20% sits in the top ten. All patients were untreated before thyroid surgery. General observations from the study: Reports indicated that malignant thyroid tumors showed significantly higher TCR beta diversity than benign nodules did, in blood and tumor.

Looked up from germline, CDR1 is MNHNS and CDR2 is SASEGT. Trimming took off 10 bases at V and 5 bases at J, with 11 bases between the two ends. CDR3 length: 11 residues. The sequenced sample consisted of blood. The clonotype was recovered from a female donor with papillary thyroid cancer or a benign thyroid nodule (not recorded which). Some clones in this sample may be carry-over from other donors' samples. This chain uses TRBV6-1 with TRBJ1-2; D is uncertain. CDR3 in amino acids: CATEAAYGYTF. For the CDR3, the DNA is TGTGCCACCGAGGCGGCATATGGCTACACCTTC.